This is a list of T cell receptor beta chains from one sample in a study of T cell changes during pregnancy in multiple sclerosis. Only in-frame clones appear in the TCRdb table, and some are missing; sequencing was by immunoSEQ multiplex PCR. The repertoire holds roughly 50,000 clones, with roughly 92% as singletons. The sample consisted of CD4+ T cells from peripheral blood mononuclear cells, taken in the third trimester of pregnancy. These receptors all come from a female donor with multiple sclerosis, enrolled in a pregnancy study. Both conserved end residues are part of each CDR3. D genes are given only for firm matches. Clone size is given for some rows only: seen once, a few or many times, or a class if the clone is expanded.

CASRRDRASYEQYF	TGTGCCAGCAGGCGGGACAGGGCCTCCTACGAGCAGTACTTC	.	TRBD1	TRBV28	TRBJ2-7
CASSLVYGGTSGRRDEQYF	TGTGCCAGCAGCTTGGTTTACGGAGGGACTAGCGGGAGACGCGACGAGCAGTACTTC	.	TRBD2	TRBV5-6	TRBJ2-7
CASSSGTVGEAFF	TGTGCCAGTAGTAGCGGGACAGTGGGTGAAGCTTTCTTT	.	TRBD1	TRBV19	TRBJ1-1
CASTPNFYSNQPQHF	TGTGCCAGTACCCCCAACTTCTATAGCAATCAGCCCCAGCATTTT	.	.	TRBV19	TRBJ1-5
CASSPSDVAAWELFF	TGTGCCAGCAGCCCCTCAGATGTAGCCGCGTGGGAGCTGTTTTTT	.	.	TRBV11-2	TRBJ2-2
CAIGQEQETQYF	TGTGCCATCGGACAGGAACAAGAGACCCAGTACTTC	.	TRBD1	TRBV10-3	TRBJ2-5
CASSSRVLLRLSGANVLTF	TGTGCCAGTAGTTCCCGGGTCCTACTGCGACTTTCTGGGGCCAACGTCCTGACTTTC	.	.	TRBV19	TRBJ2-6
CASSGTSGHLSSYNEQFF	TGTGCCAGCAGTGGGACTAGCGGCCACCTCAGCTCCTACAATGAGCAGTTCTTC	.	TRBD2	TRBV25-1	TRBJ2-1
CASSMRQGRDEKLFF	TGTGCCAGTAGTATGCGACAGGGACGTGACGAAAAACTGTTTTTT	.	TRBD1	TRBV19	TRBJ1-4
CASSATSGRGPRWTQYF	TGTGCCAGTAGTGCCACTAGCGGGAGGGGCCCGAGGTGGACCCAGTACTTC	.	TRBD2	TRBV19	TRBJ2-5
CASSFATENTEAFF	TGTGCCAGCAGCTTCGCGACAGAGAACACTGAAGCTTTCTTT	.	.	TRBV7-2	TRBJ1-1
CASSFRTSGRRNEQFF	TGTGCCAGCAGCTTCCGGACTAGCGGCAGACGTAATGAGCAGTTCTTC	.	TRBD2	TRBV5-6	TRBJ2-1
CASSYIGQGPIYGYTF	TGTGCCAGCAGCTATATCGGACAGGGGCCTATCTATGGCTACACCTTC	.	TRBD1	TRBV7-9	TRBJ1-2
CASRIGGNQPQHF	TGTGCCAGCAGAATCGGGGGCAATCAGCCCCAGCATTTT	.	.	TRBV2	TRBJ1-5
CASRPGQRNAEQFF	TGTGCCAGTAGGCCGGGACAGCGCAACGCCGAGCAGTTCTTC	once	TRBD1	TRBV19	TRBJ2-1
CASISPGLAGDYEQYF	TGTGCCAGCATCAGCCCGGGACTAGCGGGAGACTACGAGCAGTACTTC	.	TRBD2	TRBV2	TRBJ2-7